The rows below give T cell receptor beta chains drawn from one sample of a study of CD8 T cells in Susac syndrome. TCRdb re-derived calls from the immunoSEQ multiplex PCR reads in MiXCR, one entry per CDR3 protein. Among 160,000 or so distinct CDR3 sequences, roughly 95% were seen once, and the ten largest hold 0.14% to 0.15%. The sequenced material came from CD8+ T cells from PBMCs. The source of these receptors is a human donor with multiple sclerosis. CDR3s include the opening cysteine and the closing phenylalanine or tryptophan. The order of the fields is V gene, J gene, D gene, clone size, CDR3 DNA, CDR3 protein. A D gene is named only where the DNA matches it firmly. Clone size is stated in some rows and not others, as once, few, many or a class when expanded.

V: TRBV10-3
J: TRBJ2-1
D: TRBD1
size: once
DNA: TGTGCCATCAGTGAGGCAGGGGGCGCGAACAATGAGCAGTTCTTC
CDR3: CAISEAGGANNEQFF

V: TRBV13
J: TRBJ2-1
D: TRBD2
size: few
DNA: TGTGCCAGCAGCTCTAGCGGGGGGGCCTCGGAGCAGTTCTTC
CDR3: CASSSSGGASEQFF

V: TRBV7-9
J: TRBJ2-3
D: .
size: .
DNA: TGTGCCAGCAGCGCGGGGTACACAGATACGCAGTATTTT
CDR3: CASSAGYTDTQYF

V: TRBV3-1
J: TRBJ1-1
D: .
size: .
DNA: TGTGCCAGCAGCCAAGACCTGGTTGTGAACACTGAAGCTTTCTTT
CDR3: CASSQDLVVNTEAFF

V: TRBV21-1
J: TRBJ2-3
D: .
size: .
DNA: TGTGCCAGCACCCCACGAAGGACTGATTCTAGCACAGATACGCAGTATTTT
CDR3: CASTPRRTDSSTDTQYF

V: TRBV5-4
J: TRBJ1-1
D: .
size: .
DNA: TGTGCCAGCAGCGGCGGGATGAACACTGAAGCTTTCTTT
CDR3: CASSGGMNTEAFF

V: TRBV15
J: TRBJ2-1
D: .
size: .
DNA: TGTGCCACCAGCAGCGGACAGACCCATGAGCAGTTCTTC
CDR3: CATSSGQTHEQFF

V: TRBV29-1
J: TRBJ2-7
D: .
size: .
DNA: TGCAGCGTTGAGGTGACGGCTACCTACGAGCAGTACTTC
CDR3: CSVEVTATYEQYF

V: TRBV6-5
J: TRBJ2-1
D: TRBD2
size: .
DNA: TGTGCCAGCAGTTCACTAGCGGGGGGTACAAACAATGAGCAGTTCTTC
CDR3: CASSSLAGGTNNEQFF

V: TRBV4-2
J: TRBJ2-5
D: TRBD2
size: .
DNA: TGTGCCAGCAGCCCCAAAGGAGCGGGGGGAGAAGAGACCCAGTACTTC
CDR3: CASSPKGAGGEETQYF

V: TRBV11-3
J: TRBJ2-1
D: TRBD2
size: .
DNA: TGTGCCAGCAGCTTTGGCGGGGGGGCTTATGAGCAGTTCTTC
CDR3: CASSFGGGAYEQFF

V: TRBV9
J: TRBJ2-2
D: .
size: .
DNA: .
CDR3: CASSSHTGSCFF

V: TRBV11-2
J: TRBJ2-1
D: TRBD2
size: .
DNA: TGTGCCAGCAGCCCGCGGACTAGCGGGGGGGCCTTGGATGAGCAGTTCTTC
CDR3: CASSPRTSGGALDEQFF

V: TRBV7-9
J: TRBJ1-5
D: .
size: once
DNA: TGTGCCAGCAGCCCTGAAGGACGGAATCAGCCCCAGCATTTT
CDR3: CASSPEGRNQPQHF

V: TRBV5-4
J: TRBJ2-1
D: .
size: .
DNA: TGTGCCAGCAGCTTCTCACAGGGAAGTAGTGAGCAGTTCTTC
CDR3: CASSFSQGSSEQFF

V: TRBV15
J: TRBJ1-5
D: .
size: .
DNA: TGTGCCACCAGCAACGGACAGAATCCGCCCCAGCATTTT
CDR3: CATSNGQNPPQHF

V: TRBV13
J: TRBJ2-3
D: TRBD1
size: .
DNA: TGTGCCAGCAGCTTGATCAGGGGGGATACGCAGTATTTT
CDR3: CASSLIRGDTQYF

V: TRBV2
J: TRBJ2-3
D: .
size: .
DNA: TGTGCCAGCAGTGATGCGATCCAAACGCAGTATTTT
CDR3: CASSDAIQTQYF

V: TRBV2
J: TRBJ1-1
D: .
size: once
DNA: TGTGCCAGCAGGAAAATGAACACTGAAGCTTTCTTT
CDR3: CASRKMNTEAFF

V: TRBV29-1
J: TRBJ2-5
D: TRBD2
size: .
DNA: TGCAGCGTTGTTGGGCTAGCGGGGGGGCGAGAGACCCAGTACTTC
CDR3: CSVVGLAGGRETQYF

V: TRBV12-3/TRBV12-4
J: TRBJ2-5
D: .
size: .
DNA: TGTGCCAGCAGTTTAGTTAGTAGTGAGGAGACCCAGTACTTC
CDR3: CASSLVSSEETQYF

V: TRBV7-9
J: TRBJ2-7
D: .
size: few
DNA: TGTGCCAGCAGCTCTGGACAATCCTACGAGCAGTACTTC
CDR3: CASSSGQSYEQYF

V: TRBV6-5
J: TRBJ2-7
D: .
size: .
DNA: TGTGCCAGCAATACCCAGGGAACGGGCGAGCAGTACTTC
CDR3: CASNTQGTGEQYF

V: TRBV19
J: TRBJ2-5
D: .
size: .
DNA: TGTGCCAGTAGTATTCGAGGGTACCAAGAGACCCAGTACTTC
CDR3: CASSIRGYQETQYF

V: TRBV14
J: TRBJ2-3
D: .
size: .
DNA: TGTGCCAGCAGCCCATGGGAAGATACGCAGTATTTT
CDR3: CASSPWEDTQYF

V: TRBV9
J: TRBJ1-1
D: .
size: .
DNA: TGTGCCAGCAGCGCCGGAGTGAACACTGAAGCTTTCTTT
CDR3: CASSAGVNTEAFF

V: TRBV9
J: TRBJ2-1
D: TRBD2
size: .
DNA: TGTGCCAGCAGCGTAGAAGGCGGGGGAGCGAGCTCCTACAATGAGCAGTTCTTC
CDR3: CASSVEGGGASSYNEQFF

V: TRBV29-1
J: TRBJ1-1
D: .
size: .
DNA: TGCAGCGTTGTGACCCCCCCAGCGAACACTGAAGCTTTCTTT
CDR3: CSVVTPPANTEAFF

V: TRBV3-1
J: TRBJ1-2
D: TRBD1
size: .
DNA: TGTGCCAGCAGCCAAGTCGCGACAGGGGACGGCTATGGCTACACCTTC
CDR3: CASSQVATGDGYGYTF

V: TRBV4-1
J: TRBJ2-7
D: .
size: .
DNA: TGCGCCAGCAGCCAAGCATCGGACGGAGAGCAGTACTTC
CDR3: CASSQASDGEQYF

V: TRBV7-2
J: TRBJ2-5
D: TRBD2
size: once
DNA: TGTGCCAGCAGCTTAGAACTAGCGGGGGGGCCGAAAGAGACCCAGTACTTC
CDR3: CASSLELAGGPKETQYF

V: TRBV4-1
J: TRBJ2-1
D: TRBD2
size: .
DNA: TGCGCCAGCAGCCAGGAACTAGCGGGGGGTTACAATGAGCAGTTCTTC
CDR3: CASSQELAGGYNEQFF

V: TRBV14
J: TRBJ1-6
D: .
size: .
DNA: TGTGCCAGCAGCCAAGAAGAAAAGATAAATTCACCCCTCCACTTT
CDR3: CASSQEEKINSPLHF

V: TRBV12-3/TRBV12-4
J: TRBJ2-1
D: TRBD2
size: .
DNA: TGTGCCAGCAGTGCTAGCGGGGCCAATGAGCAGTTCTTC
CDR3: CASSASGANEQFF

V: TRBV5-1
J: TRBJ2-5
D: .
size: few
DNA: TGCGCCAGCAGCTTGGAGCCTCAAGAGACCCAGTACTTC
CDR3: CASSLEPQETQYF

V: TRBV14
J: TRBJ2-5
D: .
size: .
DNA: TGTGCCAGCAGCCAAGAGCCCAAAGAGACCCAGTACTTC
CDR3: CASSQEPKETQYF

V: TRBV24-1
J: TRBJ2-2
D: .
size: once
DNA: TGTGCCACCAGTGATTCCTGGGGAGACACCGGGGAGCTGTTTTTT
CDR3: CATSDSWGDTGELFF

V: TRBV30
J: TRBJ2-3
D: .
size: few
DNA: TGTGCCTGGAGTGTACCACAAAGGCATGGAGATACGCAGTATTTT
CDR3: CAWSVPQRHGDTQYF

V: TRBV5-1
J: TRBJ1-1
D: .
size: .
DNA: TGCGCCAGCAGCTTGGACCAGATGAACACTGAAGCTTTCTTT
CDR3: CASSLDQMNTEAFF

V: TRBV7-9
J: TRBJ1-2
D: .
size: .
DNA: TGTGCCAGCAGCCAGGACGCACTCTATGGCTACACCTTC
CDR3: CASSQDALYGYTF

V: TRBV7-8
J: TRBJ2-1
D: .
size: .
DNA: TGTGCCAGCAGCCCCGCCCACAATGAGCAGTTCTTC
CDR3: CASSPAHNEQFF

V: TRBV20-1
J: TRBJ2-1
D: TRBD2
size: .
DNA: TGCAGTGCTAGATCGGGACTAGCGGGGGGTCGCTCCTACAATGAGCAGTTCTTC
CDR3: CSARSGLAGGRSYNEQFF

V: TRBV12-3/TRBV12-4
J: TRBJ2-3
D: .
size: .
DNA: TGTGCCAGCAGTTTGGGCGGGGTCACAGATACGCAGTATTTT
CDR3: CASSLGGVTDTQYF

V: TRBV7-9
J: TRBJ2-1
D: .
size: .
DNA: TGTGCCAGCAGCCAAAGCGCGGGGTTTAATGAGCAGTTCTTC
CDR3: CASSQSAGFNEQFF

V: TRBV7-9
J: TRBJ2-1
D: .
size: once
DNA: TGTGCCAGCAGCTCTACGCAGCGCCCCATCAATGAGCAGTTCTTC
CDR3: CASSSTQRPINEQFF